This T cell receptor (beta chain) was documented in a study of shared clonotypes between healthy human individuals. Each cell subset's genomic DNA was divided evenly among several immunoSEQ plates. In the sorted-subset replicate PCRs, 150 to 200 ng DNA, tens of thousands of T cell genomes, was used. Some clones are missing from TCRdb's copy, which holds only in-frame ones; the method was immunoSEQ multiplex PCR. Among about 2.3 million clones listed, 80% to 95% were seen once. General observations from the study: Rarefaction curves obtained for sorted subsets showed sequencing incomplete despite large depth.

The study separated CD4+ cells into CD45RA+ naive and CD45RA-negative memory subsets. Of note for this clone: Its antigen is currently unknown.

Trimming took 2 bases from V and 7 from J, leaving 21 bases between them. The V gene's germline CDR1 is LNHDA and CDR2 SQIVND (reference sequence). The CDR3 loop spans 17 amino acids. This rearrangement joins TRBV19 to TRBJ1-5; D is possibly TRBD1 (5 bases). The receptor comes from a man aged 18 to 29 in good health. Some clones in this sample may be carry-over from other donors' samples. The sample comprised naive CD4+ T cells from PBMCs. Subset described: CD45RA+ positively selected. The DNA of the CDR3 is TGTGCCAGTAGTATAATGGGAGTTTGGGCCGAGGGGCAGCCCCAGCATTTT. Translating it yields CASSIMGVWAEGQPQHF.